A selection of T cell receptor beta chains follows, all from one sample in a study of blood T cell repertoires in COVID-19. Clones were read by immunoSEQ multiplex PCR, and TCRdb kept only the in-frame ones, dropping some. Among about 260,000 clones, around nine tenths were seen once, and the ten largest hold roughly 9.8%. Sequenced input: peripheral blood. These receptors were obtained from a man aged 35 to 55 who had recovered from COVID-19. CDR3s include the opening cysteine and the closing phenylalanine or tryptophan.

CDR3 protein	CDR3 length	V gene	J gene
CASSREAGGNNEQFF	15	TRBV11-3	TRBJ2-1
CASSVGLVHHEQYF	14	TRBV19	TRBJ2-7
CASRLAGGPGPQSQYF	16	TRBV7-2	TRBJ2-5
CAAPGGYQETQYF	13	TRBV21-1	TRBJ2-5
CASTRESNQPQHF	13	TRBV2	TRBJ1-5
CAVRDREFSGANVLTF	16	TRBV2	TRBJ2-6
CASGLAPSRTGEAYEQYF	18	TRBV12-5	TRBJ2-7
CASSLRSGTRGGSSYNEQFF	20	TRBV27	TRBJ2-1
CASSLDGAGGLETQYF	16	TRBV7-6	TRBJ2-5
CASSSVYYEQYF	12	TRBV19	TRBJ2-7
CASSPLAGGTTDTQYF	16	TRBV18	TRBJ2-3
CASSLGLPAAGQPQHF	16	TRBV7-6	TRBJ1-5
CSVEESTSEQYF	12	TRBV29-1	TRBJ2-7
CASSTSGSPDTQYF	14	TRBV18	TRBJ2-3